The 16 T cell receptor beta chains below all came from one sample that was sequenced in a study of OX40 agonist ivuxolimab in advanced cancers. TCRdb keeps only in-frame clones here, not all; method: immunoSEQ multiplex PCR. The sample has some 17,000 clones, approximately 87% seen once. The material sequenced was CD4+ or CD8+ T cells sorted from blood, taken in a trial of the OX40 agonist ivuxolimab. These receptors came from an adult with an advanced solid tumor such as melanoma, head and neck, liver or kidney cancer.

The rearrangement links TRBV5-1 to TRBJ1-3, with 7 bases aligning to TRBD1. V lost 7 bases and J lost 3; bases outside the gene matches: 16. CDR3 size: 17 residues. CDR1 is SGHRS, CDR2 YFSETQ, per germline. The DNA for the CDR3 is TGCGCCAGCTATCCAGGTGAAACAGGGGTCCTTGGAAACACCATATATTTT. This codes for CASYPGETGVLGNTIYF. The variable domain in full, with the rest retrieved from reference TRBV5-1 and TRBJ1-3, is KAGVTQTPRYLIKTRGQQVTLSCSPISGHRSVSWYQQTPGQGLQFLFEYFSETQRNKGNFPGRFSGRQFSNSRSEMNVSTLELGDSALYLCASYPGETGVLGNTIYFGEGSWLTVV.

The CDR3 sequence: CASSFPGSNEQFF. The CDR3 DNA reads as TGTGCCAGCAGCTTTCCAGGGAGCAATGAGCAGTTCTTC. The V and J genes are TRBV5-4 and TRBJ2-1; D is perhaps TRBD1 or TRBD2 (5 bases each). Trimming cost V 2 bases and J 6 bases, with 9 bases left between them. Germline CDR1 SGHNT, CDR2 YYREEE (reference sequence). CDR3 size: 13 residues.

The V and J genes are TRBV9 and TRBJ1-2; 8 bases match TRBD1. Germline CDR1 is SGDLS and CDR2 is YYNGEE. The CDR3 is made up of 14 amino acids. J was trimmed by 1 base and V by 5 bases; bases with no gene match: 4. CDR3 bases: TGTGCCAGCAGAGGACAGGGAAATAACTATGGCTACACCTTC. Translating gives CASRGQGNNYGYTF.

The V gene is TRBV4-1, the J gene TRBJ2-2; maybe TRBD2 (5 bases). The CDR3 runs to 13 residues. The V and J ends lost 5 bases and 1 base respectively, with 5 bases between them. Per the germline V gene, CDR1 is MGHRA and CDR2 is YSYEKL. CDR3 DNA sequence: TGCGCCAGCAGCGGAGGGAACACCGGGGAGCTGTTTTTT. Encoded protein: CASSGGNTGELFF.

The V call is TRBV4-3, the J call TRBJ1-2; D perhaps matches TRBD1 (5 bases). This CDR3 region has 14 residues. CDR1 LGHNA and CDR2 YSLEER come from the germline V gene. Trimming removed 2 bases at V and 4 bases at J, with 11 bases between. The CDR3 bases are TGCGCCAGCAGCCAAACGACGGGGGGCTATGGCTACACCTTC. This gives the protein CASSQTTGGYGYTF.

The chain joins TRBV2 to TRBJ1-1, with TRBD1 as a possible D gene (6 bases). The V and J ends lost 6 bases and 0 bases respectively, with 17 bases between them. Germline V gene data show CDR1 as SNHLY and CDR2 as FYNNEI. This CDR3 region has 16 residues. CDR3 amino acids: CASRAGANTMNTEAFF. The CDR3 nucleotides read TGTGCCAGCAGGGCGGGGGCGAACACTATGAACACTGAAGCTTTCTTT.

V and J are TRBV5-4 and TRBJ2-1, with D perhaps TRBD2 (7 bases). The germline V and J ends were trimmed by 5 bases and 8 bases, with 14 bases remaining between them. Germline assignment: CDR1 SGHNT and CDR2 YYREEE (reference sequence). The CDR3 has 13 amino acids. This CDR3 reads CASRPRGGDEQFF. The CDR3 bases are TGTGCCAGCAGGCCAAGGGGGGGGGATGAGCAGTTCTTC. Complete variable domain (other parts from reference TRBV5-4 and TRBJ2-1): ETGVTQSPTHLIKTRGQQVTLRCSSQSGHNTVSWYQQALGQGPQFIFQYYREEENGRGNFPPRFSGLQFPNYSSELNVNALELDDSALYLCASRPRGGDEQFFGPGTRLTVL.

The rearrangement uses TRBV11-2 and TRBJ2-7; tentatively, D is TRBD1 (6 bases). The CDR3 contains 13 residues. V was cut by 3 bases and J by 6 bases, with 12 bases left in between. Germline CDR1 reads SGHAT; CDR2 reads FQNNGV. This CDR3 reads CASSLIRGAEQYF. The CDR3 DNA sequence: TGTGCCAGCAGCTTGATCAGGGGCGCCGAGCAGTACTTC.

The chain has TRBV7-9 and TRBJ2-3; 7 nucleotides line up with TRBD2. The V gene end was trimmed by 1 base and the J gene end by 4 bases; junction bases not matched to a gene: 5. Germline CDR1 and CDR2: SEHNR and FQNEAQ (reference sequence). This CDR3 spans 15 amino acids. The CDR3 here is CASSLGGSSADTQYF. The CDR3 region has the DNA TGTGCCAGCAGCTTAGGCGGGAGTTCAGCAGATACGCAGTATTTT.

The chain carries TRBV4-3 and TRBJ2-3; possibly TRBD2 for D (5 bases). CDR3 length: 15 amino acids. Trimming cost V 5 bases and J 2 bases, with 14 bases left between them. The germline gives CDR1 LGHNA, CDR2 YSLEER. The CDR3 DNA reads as TGCGCCAGCAGCTCAAGCGGCGCGTTCACAGATACGCAGTATTTT. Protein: CASSSSGAFTDTQYF.

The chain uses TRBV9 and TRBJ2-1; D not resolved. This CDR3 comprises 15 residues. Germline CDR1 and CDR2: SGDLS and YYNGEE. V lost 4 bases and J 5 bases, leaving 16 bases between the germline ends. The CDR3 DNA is TGTGCCAGCAGCACGGATAGGAGTTCCCACAATGAGCAGTTCTTC. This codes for CASSTDRSSHNEQFF.

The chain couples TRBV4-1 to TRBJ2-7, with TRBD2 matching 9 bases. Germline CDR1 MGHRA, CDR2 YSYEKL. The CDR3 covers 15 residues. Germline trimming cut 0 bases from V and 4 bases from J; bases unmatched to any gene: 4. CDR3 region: CASSQETREGYEQYF. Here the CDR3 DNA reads TGCGCCAGCAGCCAAGAAACGCGGGAGGGATACGAGCAGTACTTC.

The CDR3 DNA reads as TGTGCCTCCACCTGGCGGGACAGCTCTAACTATGGCTACACCTTC. It yields the protein CASTWRDSSNYGYTF. The chain is built from TRBV19 and TRBJ1-2; 7 nucleotides agree with TRBD1. Trimming removed 11 bases from V and 0 bases from J; junction bases left unmatched: 12. This CDR3 contains 15 residues. Germline V gene lookup returns CDR1 LNHDA and CDR2 SQIVND (reference sequence). Full variable domain (remainder filled in from reference TRBV19 and TRBJ1-2): DGGITQSPKYLFRKEGQNVTLSCEQNLNHDAMYWYRQDPGQGLRLIYYSQIVNDFQKGDIAEGYSVSREKKESFPLTVTSAQKNPTAFYLCASTWRDSSNYGYTFGSGTRLTVV.

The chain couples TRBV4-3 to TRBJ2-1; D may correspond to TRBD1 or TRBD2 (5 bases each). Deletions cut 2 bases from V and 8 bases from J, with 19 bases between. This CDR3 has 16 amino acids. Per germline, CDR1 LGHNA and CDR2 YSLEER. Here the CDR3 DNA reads TGCGCCAGCAGCCAACGTGGGCGGGTTGTGGGGGATGAGCAGTTCTTC. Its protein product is CASSQRGRVVGDEQFF.

This CDR3 is CASSIGTSGMRYNEQFF. In DNA, the CDR3 is TGTGCCAGCAGCATCGGGACTAGCGGGATGCGATACAATGAGCAGTTCTTC. The V and J genes are TRBV5-5 and TRBJ2-1, with 13 bases matching TRBD2. There are 17 residues in the CDR3. CDR1 and CDR2 (germline): SGHKS, YYEKEE (reference sequence). The V segment lost 4 bases and the J segment 4 bases; nucleotides outside the gene matches: 8.

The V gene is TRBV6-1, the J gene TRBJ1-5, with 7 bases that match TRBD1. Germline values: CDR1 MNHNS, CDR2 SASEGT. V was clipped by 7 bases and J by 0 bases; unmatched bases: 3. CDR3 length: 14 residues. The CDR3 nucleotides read TGTGCCAGCACCCGGACAGGTAGCAATCAGCCCCAGCATTTT. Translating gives CASTRTGSNQPQHF.